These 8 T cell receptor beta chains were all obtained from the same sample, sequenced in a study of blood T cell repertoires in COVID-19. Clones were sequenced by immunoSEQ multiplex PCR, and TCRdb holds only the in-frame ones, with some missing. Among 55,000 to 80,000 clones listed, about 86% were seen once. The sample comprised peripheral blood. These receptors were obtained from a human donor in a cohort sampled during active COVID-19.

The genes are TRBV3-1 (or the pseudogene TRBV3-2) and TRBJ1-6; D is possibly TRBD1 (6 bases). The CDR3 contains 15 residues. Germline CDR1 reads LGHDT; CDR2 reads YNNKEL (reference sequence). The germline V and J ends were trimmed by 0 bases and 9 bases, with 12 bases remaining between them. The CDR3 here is CASSQDLGGPSPLHF. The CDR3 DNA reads TGTGCCAGCAGCCAAGATCTGGGGGGGCCTTCACCCCTCCACTTT.

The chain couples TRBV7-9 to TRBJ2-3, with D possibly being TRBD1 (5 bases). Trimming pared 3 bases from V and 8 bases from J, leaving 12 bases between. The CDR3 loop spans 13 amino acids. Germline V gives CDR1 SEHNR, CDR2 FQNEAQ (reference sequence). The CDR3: CASSLARGGTQYF. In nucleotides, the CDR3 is TGTGCCAGCAGCTTGGCAAGGGGCGGTACGCAGTATTTT.

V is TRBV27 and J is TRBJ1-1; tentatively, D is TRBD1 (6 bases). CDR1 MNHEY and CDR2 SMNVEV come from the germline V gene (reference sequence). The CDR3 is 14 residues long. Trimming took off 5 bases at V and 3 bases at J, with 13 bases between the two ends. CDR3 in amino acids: CASSPQGWDTEAFF. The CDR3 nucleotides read TGTGCCAGCAGTCCCCAGGGGTGGGACACTGAAGCTTTCTTT.

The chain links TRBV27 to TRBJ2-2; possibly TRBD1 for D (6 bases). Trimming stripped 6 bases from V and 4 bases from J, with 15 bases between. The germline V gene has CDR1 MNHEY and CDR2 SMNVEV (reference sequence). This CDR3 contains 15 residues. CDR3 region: CASRGYRAGTGELFF. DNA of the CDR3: TGTGCCAGCAGAGGGTACAGGGCGGGCACCGGGGAGCTGTTTTTT.

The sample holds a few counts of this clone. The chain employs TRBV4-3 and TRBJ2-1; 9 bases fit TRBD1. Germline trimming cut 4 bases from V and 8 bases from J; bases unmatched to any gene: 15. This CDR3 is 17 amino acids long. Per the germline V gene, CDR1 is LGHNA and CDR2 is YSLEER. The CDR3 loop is CASSREGAGTGRDEQFF. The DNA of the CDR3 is TGCGCCAGCAGCCGAGAGGGTGCCGGGACAGGGCGAGATGAGCAGTTCTTC.

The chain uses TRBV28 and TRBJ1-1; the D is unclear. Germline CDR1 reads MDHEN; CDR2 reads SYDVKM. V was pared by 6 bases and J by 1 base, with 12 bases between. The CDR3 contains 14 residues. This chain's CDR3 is CASRALDGNTEAFF. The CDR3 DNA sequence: TGTGCCAGCAGAGCCCTAGACGGGAACACTGAAGCTTTCTTT.

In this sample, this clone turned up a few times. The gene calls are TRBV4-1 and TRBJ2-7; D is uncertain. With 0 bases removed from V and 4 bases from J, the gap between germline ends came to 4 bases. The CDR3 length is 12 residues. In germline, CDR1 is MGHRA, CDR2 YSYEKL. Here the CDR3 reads CASSQDSYEQYF. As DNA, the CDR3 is TGCGCCAGCAGCCAAGACTCGTACGAGCAGTACTTC.

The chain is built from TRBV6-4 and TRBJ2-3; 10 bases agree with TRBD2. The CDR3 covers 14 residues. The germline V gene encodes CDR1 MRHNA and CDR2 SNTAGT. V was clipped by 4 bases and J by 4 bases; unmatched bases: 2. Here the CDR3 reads CASSVGTSADTQYF. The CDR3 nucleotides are TGTGCCAGCAGTGTAGGGACTAGCGCAGATACGCAGTATTTT.